This TCR beta chain was captured by sequencing in a study of shared clonotypes between healthy human individuals. The study, taken as a whole, reports: Genetic and exposure-history diversity was limited by the small donor number.

This clone appeared a few times. Its antigen is still unknown. This same CDR3 is encoded by further DNA sequences in the sample. Terminally differentiated effector memory CD45RA+ cells were excluded by CCR7 positive selection of CD45RO-negative cells. Assay: immunoSEQ multiplex PCR; the TCRdb copy retains only in-frame clones and omits some. Found here are around 1.9 million clones, around 93% of them singletons; the top ten hold more than 1.5%. The sequenced sample consisted of naive CD8+ T cells from PBMCs. The TCR originated in a man younger than 35 in good health. Some clones in this sample may be carry-over from other donors' samples.

The CDR3 here is CSVEEGVGTEAFF. CDR3 in DNA: TGCAGCGTTGAAGAGGGGGTGGGCACTGAAGCTTTCTTT. The chain is built from TRBV29-1 and TRBJ1-1, with a possible D match to TRBD1 (5 bases). The CDR3 contains 13 residues. Germline V gives CDR1 SQVTM, CDR2 ANQGSEA. Trimming removed 0 bases at V and 4 bases at J, with 9 bases between. The entire variable domain, with the rest obtained from reference TRBV29-1 and TRBJ1-1, is as follows: SAVISQKPSRDICQRGTSLTIQCQVDSQVTMMFWYRQQPGQSLTLIATANQGSEATYESGFVIDKFPISRPNLTFSTLTVSNMSPEDSSIYLCSVEEGVGTEAFFGQGTRLTVV.